The TCR beta chain described here comes from a study of CD8+CD57+ T cells in acquired aplastic anemia. Study-level background: The average for DNA from sorted CD4+ and CD8+ cells was 3 to 3.5 ug. Mean read depth for CD4+ cells from healthy donors was some 11 million. Study conclusions and caveats: Almost 30 CD8+ CDR3 sequences occurred in both the patients and the controls. Simpson's diversity of CD8+ cells was not significantly different in patients compared with controls.

This clonotype was counted at least ten times. Its matching antigen is unknown. Researchers used genomic DNA as the template to profile TCR beta VDJ and CDR3. One entry per CDR3 protein, called by TCRdb with MiXCR from the reads. Here the sample spans 150,000 to 200,000 distinct CDR3 sequences, around 40% being singletons. The CDR3 consists of 11 residues. V was cut by 4 bases and J by 9 bases, with 6 bases left in between. Germline CDR1 LGHDT, CDR2 YNNKEL (reference sequence). This TCR was recovered from a human donor in good health. The material sequenced was sorted CD4+, CD8+, or CD8+CD57+ T cells (not recorded which) from PBMCs. The rearrangement joins TRBV3-1 to TRBJ2-2; D is unresolved. The CDR3 bases are TGTGCCAGCAGCCGAAGCCGGGAGCTGTTTTTT. This translates into CASSRSRELFF. Using reference TRBV3-1 and TRBJ2-2 for the parts outside the CDR3, the full variable domain is DTAVSQTPKYLVTQMGNDKSIKCEQNLGHDTMYWYKQDSKKFLKIMFSYNNKELIINETVPNRFSPKSPDKAHLNLHINSLELGDSAVYFCASSRSRELFFGEGSRLTVL.